These T cell receptor beta chains were read from a single sample in a study of blood T cell repertoires in COVID-19. Using immunoSEQ multiplex PCR, the repertoire was profiled, and TCRdb retains in-frame clones only, with some absent. The table includes 500,000 or so clones, around 90% detected once. The sample comprised PBMCs or T cells enriched from blood (not recorded which). The receptors originated from a young woman who had recovered from COVID-19. Each CDR3 is given with its conserved first and last residue. Fields, in order: CDR3 length, V gene, CDR3 protein.

CDR3 length: 12; V gene: TRBV30; CDR3 protein: CAWGTGDGGAFF
CDR3 length: 15; V gene: TRBV6-4; CDR3 protein: CASSDSGDLRGEAFF
CDR3 length: 16; V gene: TRBV4-1; CDR3 protein: CASSPIGRGANTEAFF
CDR3 length: 15; V gene: TRBV14; CDR3 protein: CASSQSGQGPGTQYF
CDR3 length: 16; V gene: TRBV25-1; CDR3 protein: CASQSLSDGSTETQYF
CDR3 length: 16; V gene: TRBV6-1; CDR3 protein: CASSEIQGFLGNTIYF
CDR3 length: 12; V gene: TRBV11-2; CDR3 protein: CASSLTGDTQYF
CDR3 length: 14; V gene: TRBV6-5; CDR3 protein: CASSYSWGGGEQFF
CDR3 length: 17; V gene: TRBV18; CDR3 protein: CASSPPRGNPTNEKLFF
CDR3 length: 12; V gene: TRBV9; CDR3 protein: CASSAWRVGYTF
CDR3 length: 13; V gene: TRBV29-1; CDR3 protein: CSAGTSSYNEQFF
CDR3 length: 15; V gene: TRBV4-1; CDR3 protein: CASSQERLATDTQYF
CDR3 length: 14; V gene: TRBV5-4; CDR3 protein: CASSFGGRNEKLFF
CDR3 length: 12; V gene: TRBV30; CDR3 protein: CARSVVAYGYTF
CDR3 length: 14; V gene: TRBV28; CDR3 protein: CASSSGQFNEKLFF
CDR3 length: 13; V gene: TRBV6-5; CDR3 protein: CASRTTGRHGYTF
CDR3 length: 17; V gene: TRBV5-6; CDR3 protein: CASYPRADRLGLEEQYF
CDR3 length: 12; V gene: TRBV27; CDR3 protein: CASSDRERVAFF
CDR3 length: 15; V gene: TRBV4-1; CDR3 protein: CASSQGPFENTEAFF
CDR3 length: 14; V gene: TRBV4-1; CDR3 protein: CASSQGLAEETQYF
CDR3 length: 14; V gene: TRBV6-1; CDR3 protein: CASSERGRADTQYF
CDR3 length: 14; V gene: TRBV3-1/TRBV3-2; CDR3 protein: CASSYTSEDSPLHF
CDR3 length: 16; V gene: TRBV18; CDR3 protein: CASSPPSGQGYEEQFF
CDR3 length: 14; V gene: TRBV7-2; CDR3 protein: CASSLVVSGGGYTF
CDR3 length: 13; V gene: TRBV27; CDR3 protein: CASSFTGPYGYTF
CDR3 length: 13; V gene: TRBV2; CDR3 protein: CASCGDRNQPQHF
CDR3 length: 15; V gene: TRBV5-8; CDR3 protein: CASSYRFDRNQPQHF
CDR3 length: 15; V gene: TRBV6-4; CDR3 protein: CASSEQGGWTDTQYF